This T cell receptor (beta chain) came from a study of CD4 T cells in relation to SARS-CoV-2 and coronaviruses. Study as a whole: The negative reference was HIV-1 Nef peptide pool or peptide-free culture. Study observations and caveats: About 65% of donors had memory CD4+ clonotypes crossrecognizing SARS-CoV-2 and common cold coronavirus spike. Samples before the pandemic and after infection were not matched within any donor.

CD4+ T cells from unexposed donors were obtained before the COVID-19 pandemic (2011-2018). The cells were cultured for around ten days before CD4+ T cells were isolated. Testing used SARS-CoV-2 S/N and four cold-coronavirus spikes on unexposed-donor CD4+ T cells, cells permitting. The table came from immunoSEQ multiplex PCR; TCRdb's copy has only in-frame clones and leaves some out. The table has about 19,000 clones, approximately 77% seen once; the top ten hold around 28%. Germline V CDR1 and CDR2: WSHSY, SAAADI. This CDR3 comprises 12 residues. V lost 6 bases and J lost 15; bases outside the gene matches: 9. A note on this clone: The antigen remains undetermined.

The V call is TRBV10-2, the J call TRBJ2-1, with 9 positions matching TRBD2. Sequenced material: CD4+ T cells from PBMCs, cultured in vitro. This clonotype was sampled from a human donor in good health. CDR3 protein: CASRDGGGATFF. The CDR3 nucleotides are TGCGCCAGCAGGGACGGCGGGGGGGCGACGTTCTTC.